This T cell receptor (beta chain) was sequenced in a study of shared clonotypes between healthy human individuals. Looking at the study overall: Three CD4 naive, three CD4 memory, two CD8 naive and one CD8 memory plate were used per donor.

Between the trimmed V and J ends, which lost 4 bases and 2 bases, there was a span of 10 bases. This CDR3 region has 13 residues. Germline CDR1 reads SQVTM; CDR2 reads ANQGSEA. This clone was picked up a small number of times. The antigen is unknown. Overall study results and limits: Limitation of the genetic and exposure-history diversity represented came from the few donors. Sharing across four donors was highest in naive CD4 (roughly 5%) and lowest in memory CD8 (approximately 0.4%). At large depth, rarefaction still showed sorted-subset sequencing to be incomplete.

Here immunoSEQ multiplex PCR was the method, and the copy in TCRdb shows in-frame clones only, minus some. The table shows over a million clones, with approximately 80% occurring only once. Material for sequencing was memory CD4+ T cells from PBMCs. The subset was: CD45RA-negative fraction. V and J are TRBV29-1 and TRBJ2-3, with unresolved D. This receptor was taken from a man aged 18 to 29 in good health. Some clones in this sample may be carry-over from other donors' samples. CDR3 residues: CSVATGFTDTQYF. CDR3 nucleotide sequence: TGCAGCGTTGCTACCGGGTTCACAGATACGCAGTATTTT.